One and the same sample provided the 19 T cell receptor beta chains below, sequenced in a study of shared clonotypes between healthy human individuals. CD45RO-negative cells were positively selected for CCR7, leaving out terminally differentiated effector memory CD45RA+ cells. The data were produced by immunoSEQ multiplex PCR, yet TCRdb's version contains in-frame clones alone and is incomplete. The data show some 2.1 million clones, around 93% seen once. The sample was naive CD8+ T cells from PBMCs. The receptor source for this set is a man between 18 and 35 years old in good health. Some clones in this sample may be carry-over from other donors' samples.

The chain recombines TRBV7-6 with TRBJ2-1, with D perhaps given as TRBD1 or TRBD2 (5 bases each). The CDR3 contains 14 residues. Germline CDR1 is SGHVS and CDR2 is FNYEAQ. Trimming left V 5 bases short and J 4 bases short, with 12 bases between. This CDR3 is CASSLVWGYNEQFF. The CDR3 bases are TGTGCCAGCAGCCTCGTATGGGGGTACAATGAGCAGTTCTTC.

This rearrangement joins TRBV4-1 to TRBJ2-7; the match to TRBD1 covers 11 bases. The CDR3 extends over 14 amino acids. V lost 4 bases to trimming and J lost 5 bases; unmatched junction nucleotides: 4. Germline loops: CDR1 MGHRA, CDR2 YSYEKL. CDR3 sequence reads: CASSPGQGVHEQYF. CDR3 in DNA: TGCGCCAGCAGCCCGGGACAGGGGGTCCACGAGCAGTACTTC.

This chain links TRBV4-3 with TRBJ2-5, with 8 nucleotides matching TRBD2. The germline CDR1 and CDR2 sequences are LGHNA and YSLEER. V was pared by 5 bases and J by 9 bases, with 5 bases of the junction left unmatched. This CDR3 region has 12 residues. CDR3 loop: CASSTAGGAQYF. The CDR3 DNA is TGCGCCAGCAGCACAGCCGGGGGGGCCCAGTACTTC.

This sequence joins TRBV28 and TRBJ1-5; the D is unclear. Germline V gene sequence: CDR1 MDHEN, CDR2 SYDVKM. Trimming took off 8 bases at V and 1 base at J, with 12 bases between the two ends. The CDR3 consists of 14 residues. The CDR3 region is CASFLMGSNQPQHF. The CDR3 coding sequence is TGTGCCAGCTTTTTAATGGGGAGCAATCAGCCCCAGCATTTT.

The chain joins TRBV25-1 to TRBJ1-2; D might be TRBD1 (6 bases). Per germline, CDR1 MGHDK and CDR2 SYGVNS. The V gene lost 4 bases and the J gene lost 6 bases, with 12 bases spanning the gap. The CDR3 totals 13 residues. The CDR3 region is CASSAKGGNGYTF. In DNA form, the CDR3 reads TGTGCCAGCAGTGCCAAAGGGGGGAATGGCTACACCTTC.

The chain employs TRBV6-1 and TRBJ1-5; 9 positions match TRBD1. The ends lost 2 bases at V and 6 bases at J; junction bases unmatched: 5. Per germline, CDR1 MNHNS and CDR2 SASEGT. CDR3 length equals 15 residues. This CDR3 reads CASSETGQGSQPQHF. CDR3 DNA sequence: TGTGCCAGCAGTGAAACGGGACAGGGCAGTCAGCCCCAGCATTTT.

V gene TRBV30 combines with J gene TRBJ2-2, with 10 bases fitting TRBD2. Germline assignment: CDR1 GTSNPN and CDR2 SVGIG (reference sequence). The CDR3 runs to 19 residues. J gave up 6 bases and V 1 base, and 17 bases lay outside the gene matches. This CDR3 reads CAWSAQEVLAGVLAGELFF. The CDR3 DNA sequence: TGTGCCTGGAGTGCCCAGGAGGTCCTAGCGGGAGTTTTGGCCGGGGAGCTGTTTTTT. The full variable domain, its missing parts supplied by reference TRBV30 and TRBJ2-2, is SQTIHQWPATLVQPVGSPLSLECTVEGTSNPNLYWYRQAAGRGLQLLFYSVGIGQISSEVPQNLSASRPQDRQFILSSKKLLLSDSGFYLCAWSAQEVLAGVLAGELFFGEGSRLTVL.

The chain carries TRBV6-4 and TRBJ2-3; 7 nucleotides match TRBD1. Germline CDR1 and CDR2: MRHNA and SNTAGT. This CDR3 region has 13 residues. The V gene end was trimmed by 7 bases and the J gene end by 5 bases; junction bases not matched to a gene: 6. Here the CDR3 DNA reads TGTGCCAGCATGAAGGGGGCAGTAGATACGCAGTATTTT. This translates into CASMKGAVDTQYF.

V is TRBV19 and J is TRBJ1-2; 7 bases match TRBD1. CDR1 is LNHDA and CDR2 is SQIVND in the germline V gene (reference sequence). V gave up 6 bases and J gave up 5 bases; unmatched junction bases: 9. The length of the CDR3 is 14 residues. CDR3 amino acids: CASRATGFKYGYTF. The CDR3 DNA reads as TGTGCCAGTAGAGCGACAGGGTTTAAGTATGGCTACACCTTC.

A remark on this clone: This same CDR3 is encoded by further DNA sequences in the sample. The chain couples TRBV6-5 to TRBJ2-7; D gene ambiguous. The CDR3 is 10 residues long. Germline V gene lookup returns CDR1 MNHEY and CDR2 SVGAGI. The ends were cut back, 2 bases at V and 7 bases at J, with 3 bases in the middle. CDR3 bases: TGTGCCAGCAGTTACCCAGAGCAGTACTTC. This encodes CASSYPEQYF.

The CDR3 protein is CASSPRTSGLDEQFF. The CDR3 DNA reads TGTGCCAGCAGCCCCCGGACTAGCGGTCTCGATGAGCAGTTCTTC. The rearrangement joins TRBV7-8 to TRBJ2-1; 10 bases line up with TRBD2. Germline V CDR1 and CDR2: SGHVS, FQNEAQ. The V and J ends lost 5 bases and 8 bases, in that order; junction bases with no gene match: 9. This CDR3 comprises 15 residues.

This chain connects TRBV7-9 to TRBJ1-4; D is possibly TRBD1 (6 bases). Germline values: CDR1 SEHNR, CDR2 FQNEAQ (reference sequence). Trimming removed 6 bases from V and 7 bases from J, with 18 bases in between. The CDR3 totals 15 residues. CDR3 protein: CASSPATGVREKLFF. The CDR3 DNA sequence: TGTGCCAGCAGTCCGGCGACAGGAGTGCGTGAAAAACTGTTTTTT.

This chain links TRBV6-5 with TRBJ1-5; TRBD1 matches 8 bases. V was pared by 5 bases and J by 3 bases, with 6 bases of the junction left unmatched. This CDR3 is built from 15 residues. The germline V gene has CDR1 MNHEY and CDR2 SVGAGI. CDR3 amino acids: CASSQLTGVNQPQHF. The CDR3 nucleotides are TGTGCCAGCAGTCAGTTGACAGGGGTCAATCAGCCCCAGCATTTT.

V usage is TRBV7-2 and J usage is TRBJ1-4; tentatively, D is TRBD1 (5 bases). The germline gives CDR1 SGHTA, CDR2 FQGNSA. The CDR3 totals 16 residues. V was pared by 5 bases and J by 8 bases, with 21 bases between. The CDR3 is CASSPHRGGYLEKLFF. The CDR3 DNA follows: TGTGCCAGCAGCCCTCACCGGGGGGGTTATTTAGAAAAACTGTTTTTT.

V gene TRBV7-8 combines with J gene TRBJ2-1, with 7 bases lining up with TRBD2. The CDR3 is made up of 14 amino acids. V shed 4 bases and J 9 bases; nucleotides not matched to a gene: 9. Germline CDR1 is SGHVS and CDR2 is FQNEAQ. The CDR3 DNA reads TGTGCCAGCAGCTCCCGCGGGAGACGCGGTGAGCAGTTCTTC. Translation gives CASSSRGRRGEQFF.

The rearrangement links TRBV19 to TRBJ2-1; no clear D. There are 19 residues in the CDR3. CDR1 is LNHDA and CDR2 is SQIVND in the germline V gene (reference sequence). The ends were cut back, 0 bases at V and 0 bases at J, with 18 bases in the middle. This CDR3 is CASSIDFGARPSSYNEQFF. As DNA, the CDR3 is TGTGCCAGTAGTATAGATTTTGGAGCGCGTCCTAGCTCCTACAATGAGCAGTTCTTC.

The chain joins TRBV9 to TRBJ2-5, with D perhaps TRBD1 or TRBD2 (6 bases each). Germline CDR1 is SGDLS and CDR2 is YYNGEE. The ends were cut back, 1 base at V and 5 bases at J, with 12 bases in the middle. CDR3 length: 14 residues. CDR3 DNA sequence: TGTGCCAGCAGCGTACAAGGGGGGAGCGAGACCCAGTACTTC. It encodes CASSVQGGSETQYF. Full variable domain (remainder filled in from reference TRBV9 and TRBJ2-5): DSGVTQTPKHLITATGQRVTLRCSPRSGDLSVYWYQQSLDQGLQFLIQYYNGEERAKGNILERFSAQQFPDLHSELNLSSLELGDSALYFCASSVQGGSETQYFGPGTRLLVL.

The rearrangement links TRBV7-9 to TRBJ2-3; D possibly matches TRBD1 or TRBD2 (5 bases each). This CDR3 is 16 amino acids long. V lost 2 bases to trimming and J lost 0 bases, with 12 bases between them. Germline CDR1 is SEHNR and CDR2 is FQNEAQ (reference sequence). CDR3 in amino acids: CASSLRRGASTDTQYF. DNA of the CDR3: TGTGCCAGCAGCTTACGGCGAGGGGCTAGCACAGATACGCAGTATTTT.

The CDR3 spells CASSIVPVRLAEAGTDTQYF. The CDR3 DNA follows: TGTGCCAGTAGTATAGTCCCCGTTCGACTAGCGGAGGCGGGCACAGATACGCAGTATTTT. The gene calls are TRBV19 and TRBJ2-3; 9 nucleotides align to TRBD2. This CDR3 has 20 amino acids. The J segment lost 1 base and the V segment lost 1 base, leaving 15 bases of the junction unmatched. Germline V lookup: CDR1 LNHDA, CDR2 SQIVND (reference sequence).